Below, one TCR beta chain is given with its context. It lacks a known antigen. No base quality information exists; no much larger clone differs at one position. Peripheral blood CD8+ and CD4+ T cells from healthy donors, Susac syndrome patients and multiple sclerosis patients were profiled by high-throughput TCR beta sequencing. The multiple sclerosis controls were treatment-naive patients who had stable or active relapsing-remitting disease and met the revised McDonald criteria. Bulk CD8+ and CD4+ T cells were purified magnetically by negative isolation, whereas CD8+ TEMRA cells were enriched by FACS. Blood was drawn into EDTA tubes, processed within 24 hours, and PBMCs were isolated by density gradient centrifugation. PBMCs intended for TCR sequencing were cryopreserved in liquid nitrogen and thawed later in a water bath at 37 degrees C. The sorted or isolated CD4+, CD8+ and CD8+ TEMRA cells had a purity of 90% or higher.

This entry comes from a study of CD8 T cells in Susac syndrome (dated by TCRdb to the late 2010s). General notes on the study: The study used repertoire sequencing to test whether antigen drove CD8+ T cell activation and differentiation in Susac syndrome. CD8+ T cell repertoire clonality was compared between more than 9 healthy donors, approximately 14 Susac syndrome patients and 15 multiple sclerosis patients.

The paper's findings and limits, for the study overall: The number of individuals in the TCR sequencing and HLA analysis was acknowledged as relatively small.

V lost 3 bases and J lost 4 bases; the stretch between them is 5 bases long. The cysteine opens and the phenylalanine closes a CDR3 of 12 amino acids. Only the CDR3 DNA is retained, 36 bases long and in frame from the first base. Taken from the germline V gene (reference sequence), the CDR1 and CDR2 loops are MNHEY and SMNVEV. RNA was extracted using the RNeasy kit, and about 0.45 to 1 ug of the RNA was reverse transcribed with random hexamers. The immunoSEQ multiplex PCR assay, which covers 54 Vbeta and 13 Jbeta segments, was used to amplify TCR beta CDR3 regions. To correct PCR amplification bias, a synthetic template baseline was used for both primer optimization and computational correction. Per the original workflow: Reads were annotated to V, D and J genes per IMGT and analyzed with immunoSEQ Analyzer, keeping only productive sequences. To calculate clonality, Shannon entropy was normalized by log2 of the number of productive unique sequences and then subtracted from one. For each patient and control, public and private clones were evaluated within the 100 most prevalent clones. Clones were defined as Susac-specific if absent from the healthy and MS cohorts, from around 1,000 published viral clones and from other ImmuneACCESS disease sequences. The public reads were run again by TCRdb, first through fastp at Q25 and then through MiXCR, and only productive beta chains were kept. Every distinct CDR3 protein forms one entry, paired with its most common genes and DNA. The V and J calls come from TCRdb's annotation, not from the publication. The sample has 69,000 or so distinct CDR3 sequences on record, about 94% of them singletons. The ten largest make up 0.56% of the sample.

The chain is made from TRBV27 and TRBJ2-3; the D gene cannot be named for sure. The source of this sequence is a human donor with multiple sclerosis. Sequencing was done on a sample of CD8+ T cells from PBMCs. The CDR3 here reads CASSFGPDTQYF. The DNA reads as follows: TGTGCCAGCAGTTTTGGCCCAGATACGCAGTATTTT.